This T cell receptor beta chain was sequenced during a study of cytomegalovirus exposure and HLA in healthy donors. Overall study: About 85 million unique TCR sequences came from HLA-typed donors in an early release. Study findings and constraints: Cytomegalovirus-associated status was assigned to about 160 TCR beta chains. Several of the most significant clusters were apparently associated with common viral pathogens in a later analysis.

Germline CDR1 is SQVTM and CDR2 is ANQGSEA. The CDR3 covers 13 residues. V gave up 4 bases and J gave up 1 base, with 10 bases separating them. Worth noting for this clone: What it recognizes is unknown. Within the sample, other DNA sequences also encode this same CDR3.

PCR used 60 Vbeta primers and 13 Jbeta primers. Method: immunoSEQ multiplex PCR; TCRdb's copy keeps in-frame clones and lacks some. The table records approximately 140,000 clones, around 80% of them present only once. Specimen: PBMCs. The V gene is TRBV29-1, the J gene TRBJ1-1; D gene uncertain. The sequence was collected from a middle-aged woman in good health and CMV-seronegative. CDR3 sequence: CSVGDSKNTEAFF. CDR3 bases: TGCAGCGTTGGCGACTCAAAGAACACTGAAGCTTTCTTT. The full variable domain, rest sourced from reference TRBV29-1 and TRBJ1-1, is SAVISQKPSRDICQRGTSLTIQCQVDSQVTMMFWYRQQPGQSLTLIATANQGSEATYESGFVIDKFPISRPNLTFSTLTVSNMSPEDSSIYLCSVGDSKNTEAFFGQGTRLTVV.